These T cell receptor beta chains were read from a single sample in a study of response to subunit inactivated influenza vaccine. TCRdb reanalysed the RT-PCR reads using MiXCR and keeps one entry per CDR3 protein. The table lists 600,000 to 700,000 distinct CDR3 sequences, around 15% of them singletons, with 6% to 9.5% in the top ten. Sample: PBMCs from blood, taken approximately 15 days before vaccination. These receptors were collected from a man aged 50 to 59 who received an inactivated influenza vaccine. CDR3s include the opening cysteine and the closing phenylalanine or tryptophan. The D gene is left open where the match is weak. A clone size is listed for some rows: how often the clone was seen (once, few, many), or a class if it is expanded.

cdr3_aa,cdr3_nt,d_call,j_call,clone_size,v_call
CASSSGQGARDEQFF,TGTGCCAGCAGTTCGGGACAGGGGGCGCGGGATGAGCAGTTCTTC,TRBD1,TRBJ2-1,few,TRBV28
CASSLSEIGGNQPQHF,TGTGCCAGCAGCTTATCCGAAATAGGGGGCAATCAGCCCCAGCATTTT,.,TRBJ1-5,.,TRBV13
CASSQVPTSSRETQYF,TGTGCCAGCAGCCAAGTCCCGACTAGCTCCAGAGAGACCCAGTACTTC,TRBD2,TRBJ2-5,.,TRBV3-1
CSASPSDSNQPQHF,TGCAGTGCTAGTCCCTCAGATAGCAATCAGCCCCAGCATTTT,.,TRBJ1-5,.,TRBV20-1
CASSLVMDYEQYF,TGTGCCAGCAGCTTAGTAATGGACTACGAGCAGTACTTC,.,TRBJ2-7,few,TRBV13
CASSVPADHPGGYYEQYF,TGTGCCAGCAGTGTTCCGGCAGACCACCCGGGAGGATACTACGAGCAGTACTTC,TRBD2,TRBJ2-7,.,TRBV2
CAIRRGLAGVDEQFF,TGTGCCATCAGAAGGGGGCTAGCGGGAGTGGATGAGCAGTTCTTC,TRBD2,TRBJ2-1,few,TRBV10-3
CAIRDSFNQPQHF,TGTGCCATCCGCGACAGTTTCAATCAGCCCCAGCATTTT,.,TRBJ1-5,few,TRBV10-3
CASSEALQGGTQYF,TGTGCCAGCAGTGAAGCGCTTCAAGGGGGTACGCAGTATTTT,.,TRBJ2-3,few,TRBV6-1
CASSLGSPNEKLFF,TGTGCCAGCAGCTTGGGATCCCCTAATGAAAAACTGTTTTTT,.,TRBJ1-4,.,TRBV5-6
CASSDRGAVMGIQYF,TGTGCCAGCAGTGATCGCGGGGCAGTAATGGGCATTCAGTACTTC,.,TRBJ2-4,many,TRBV2
CSARPTGGGYDFF,TGCAGTGCTAGACCCACAGGGGGCGGGTACGATTTCTTT,TRBD1,TRBJ1-1,many,TRBV20-1
CASGIGTGTYGYTF,TGTGCCAGCGGAATAGGGACAGGGACGTATGGCTACACCTTC,TRBD1,TRBJ1-2,.,TRBV7-6
CASSLPVGGEISYEQYF,TGTGCCAGCAGCCTCCCGGTTGGGGGAGAGATCTCCTACGAGCAGTACTTC,.,TRBJ2-7,.,TRBV11-3
CSARAHTGELFF,TGCAGTGCTAGGGCCCACACCGGGGAGCTGTTTTTT,.,TRBJ2-2,few,TRBV20-1
CASSREHPTDTQYF,TGTGCCAGCAGTCGGGAACATCCCACAGATACGCAGTATTTT,.,TRBJ2-3,few,TRBV12-3/TRBV12-4
CAISSSGLSDTEAFF,TGTGCCATCAGTAGTTCTGGACTGAGCGACACTGAAGCTTTCTTT,.,TRBJ1-1,.,TRBV10-3
CASSFVATGYEQYF,TGTGCCAGCAGCTTTGTCGCGACAGGATACGAGCAGTACTTC,.,TRBJ2-7,few,TRBV11-1
CASSSWGLTYEQYF,TGTGCCAGCTCCTCCTGGGGCCTTACCTACGAGCAGTACTTC,.,TRBJ2-7,many,TRBV27
CASSYTGDRSPLHF,TGTGCCAGCAGTTACACGGGGGACAGATCACCCCTCCACTTT,TRBD1,TRBJ1-6,few,TRBV6-2/TRBV6-3
CASSSGVAGANVLTF,TGTGCCAGCAGCTCAGGGGTAGCGGGGGCCAACGTCCTGACTTTC,.,TRBJ2-6,few,TRBV6-1
CSADSLAGVYEQYF,TGCAGTGCCGACTCCCTAGCGGGAGTGTACGAGCAGTACTTC,TRBD2,TRBJ2-7,few,TRBV20-1
CASKGTGLYNEQFF,TGTGCCAGCAAAGGGACAGGCCTCTACAATGAGCAGTTCTTC,TRBD1,TRBJ2-1,many,TRBV6-2/TRBV6-3
CSVASNNQPQHF,TGCAGCGTTGCCAGTAACAATCAGCCCCAGCATTTT,.,TRBJ1-5,few,TRBV29-1
CASSLQGTDYNEQFF,TGCGCCAGCAGCTTGCAAGGGACCGACTACAATGAGCAGTTCTTC,.,TRBJ2-1,.,TRBV5-1
CASSLFGNSPLHF,TGTGCCAGCAGTTTATTCGGAAATTCACCCCTCCACTTT,.,TRBJ1-6,few,TRBV27
CASSLARDREFLYEQYF,TGTGCCAGCAGCTTAGCCCGGGACAGGGAATTCCTCTACGAGCAGTACTTC,TRBD1,TRBJ2-7,few,TRBV7-2
CASSLGVAGVAVEQFF,TGTGCCAGCAGCTTAGGGGTAGCGGGGGTAGCTGTTGAGCAGTTCTTC,TRBD2,TRBJ2-1,few,TRBV7-2
CASSFPGSSWFF,TGTGCCAGCAGTTTCCCCGGGTCAAGTTGGTTCTTC,.,TRBJ2-1,.,TRBV12-3/TRBV12-4
CASSVPGTEAFF,TGCGCCAGCAGCGTCCCAGGCACTGAAGCTTTCTTT,.,TRBJ1-1,few,TRBV5-1
CASSLRNSQTQYF,TGTGCCAGCAGTCTCCGAAACTCGCAGACCCAGTACTTC,.,TRBJ2-5,few,TRBV12-3/TRBV12-4
CAISTSGGEQFF,TGTGCCATCAGTACTAGCGGTGGGGAGCAGTTCTTC,TRBD2,TRBJ2-1,.,TRBV10-3
CAISESTRGTHYGYTF,TGTGCCATCAGTGAGTCGACCCGGGGTACCCACTATGGCTACACCTTC,.,TRBJ1-2,.,TRBV10-3
CASSPTDRGLGRTF,TGTGCCAGCAGCCCGACGGACAGGGGGCTAGGGCGCACCTTC,TRBD1,TRBJ1-2,few,TRBV5-5
CASSLEVPWSYEQYF,TGCGCCAGCAGCTTGGAGGTGCCGTGGAGCTACGAGCAGTACTTC,.,TRBJ2-7,many,TRBV5-1
CASRRWTEAFF,TGTGCCAGCAGACGGTGGACTGAAGCTTTCTTT,.,TRBJ1-1,few,TRBV6-5
CASSPGLINPPLHF,TGTGCCAGCAGTCCCGGGCTTATTAACCCACCCCTCCACTTT,.,TRBJ1-6,.,TRBV6-1
CASSEAENNEQFF,TGTGCCAGCAGTGAAGCCGAGAACAATGAGCAGTTCTTC,.,TRBJ2-1,.,TRBV2
CAIGPGLLCSYNEQFF,TGTGCCATCGGCCCCGGGCTCCTCTGCTCCTACAATGAGCAGTTCTTC,.,TRBJ2-1,.,TRBV4-2
CASSEVAGGSYNEQFF,TGTGCCAGCAGTGAAGTAGCGGGGGGATCCTACAATGAGCAGTTCTTC,TRBD2,TRBJ2-1,.,TRBV2
CSAIFPSNRRETQYF,TGCAGTGCTATATTCCCCTCGAATCGACGGGAGACCCAGTACTTC,.,TRBJ2-5,few,TRBV20-1
CASSSRLGRFF,TGTGCCAGCAGCTCCAGATTAGGACGGTTCTTC,.,TRBJ2-1,few,TRBV13
CASSQVLGTYNEQFF,TGCGCCAGCAGCCAAGTTTTAGGGACTTACAATGAGCAGTTCTTC,.,TRBJ2-1,few,TRBV4-1
CASSYRTGRTYEQYF,TGTGCCAGCAGTTACCGAACGGGGCGGACCTACGAGCAGTACTTC,.,TRBJ2-7,few,TRBV6-5
CASSKGQDGGELFF,TGCGCCAGCAGCAAAGGACAGGATGGCGGGGAGCTGTTTTTT,TRBD1,TRBJ2-2,many,TRBV5-1
CASSPGTRTEKLFF,TGTGCCAGCAGCCCCGGGACAAGAACTGAAAAACTGTTTTTT,.,TRBJ1-4,few,TRBV3-1
CASSALGTSTDTQYF,TGTGCCAGCAGCGCCCTTGGTACCAGCACAGATACGCAGTATTTT,.,TRBJ2-3,many,TRBV6-1
CSAWHFGNTTNEKLFF,TGCAGCGCCTGGCATTTTGGGAATACAACTAATGAAAAACTGTTTTTT,.,TRBJ1-4,few,TRBV20-1
CASNNKDF,TGTGCCAGCAATAACAAGGACTTC,.,TRBJ2-5,.,TRBV2
CASSHLAREAYNEHFF,TGCGCCAGCAGCCATTTGGCGCGGGAGGCCTACAATGAGCACTTCTTC,TRBD2,TRBJ2-1,.,TRBV4-1
CASSPRAGVNSGYTF,TGTGCCAGCAGCCCACGGGCAGGAGTTAACTCCGGCTACACCTTC,.,TRBJ1-2,few,TRBV7-2
CSARVIRAVAKNIQYF,TGCAGTGCTAGGGTGATCCGGGCAGTAGCCAAAAACATTCAGTACTTC,.,TRBJ2-4,.,TRBV20-1
CASSLDGISGANVLTF,TGCGCCAGCAGCTTGGACGGCATCTCTGGGGCCAACGTCCTGACTTTC,.,TRBJ2-6,.,TRBV5-1